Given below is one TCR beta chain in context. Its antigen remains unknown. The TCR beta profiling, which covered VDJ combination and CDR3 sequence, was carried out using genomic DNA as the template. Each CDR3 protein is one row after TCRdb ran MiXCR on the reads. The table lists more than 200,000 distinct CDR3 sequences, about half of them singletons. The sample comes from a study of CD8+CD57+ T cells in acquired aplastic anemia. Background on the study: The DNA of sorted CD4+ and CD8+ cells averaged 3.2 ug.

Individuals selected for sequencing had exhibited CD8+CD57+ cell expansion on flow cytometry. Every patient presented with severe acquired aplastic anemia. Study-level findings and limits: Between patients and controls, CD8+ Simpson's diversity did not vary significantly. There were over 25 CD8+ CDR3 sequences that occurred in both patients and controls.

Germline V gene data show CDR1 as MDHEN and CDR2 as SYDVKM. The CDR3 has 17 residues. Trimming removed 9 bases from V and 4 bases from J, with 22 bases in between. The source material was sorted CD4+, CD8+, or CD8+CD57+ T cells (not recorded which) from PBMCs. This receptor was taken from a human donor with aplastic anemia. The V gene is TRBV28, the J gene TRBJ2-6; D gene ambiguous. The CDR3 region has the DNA TGTGCCAGTACCTTACCCCGAGGCAATCCCGGGGCCAACGTCCTGACTTTC. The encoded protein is CASTLPRGNPGANVLTF. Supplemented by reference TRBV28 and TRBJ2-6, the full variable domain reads DVKVTQSSRYLVKRTGEKVFLECVQDMDHENMFWYRQDPGLGLRLIYFSYDVKMKEKGDIPEGYSVSREKKERFSLILESASTNQTSMYLCASTLPRGNPGANVLTFGAGSRLTVL.